This T cell receptor (beta chain) was documented in a study of blood T cell repertoires in COVID-19. This clone occurred a few times. Per the original methods: Researchers report that nucleated cell counts were estimated from reference gene primer amplification. TCRdb's table, derived via immunoSEQ multiplex PCR, lists solely in-frame clones and lacks some. The DNA was the basis for D and trimming; V, J and clone size are from that table. The table includes about 230,000 clones, roughly 85% detected once. In Seattle, patients joined the study during active infection and were tracked longitudinally. The source material was peripheral blood. This TCR derives from a man between 45 and 60 years old with COVID-19, enrolled during active disease.

The CDR3 DNA follows: TGTGCCAGCAGCTTAGGGAGGGCCACCGGGGAGCTGTTTTTT. This gives the protein CASSLGRATGELFF. The J gene is TRBJ2-2, the V gene TRBV11-3, with a weak D call TRBD2 (6 bases). V shed 1 base and J shed 4 bases, with 7 bases lying between them. The CDR3 covers 14 residues. Germline CDR1 reads SGHNT; CDR2 reads YENEEA.